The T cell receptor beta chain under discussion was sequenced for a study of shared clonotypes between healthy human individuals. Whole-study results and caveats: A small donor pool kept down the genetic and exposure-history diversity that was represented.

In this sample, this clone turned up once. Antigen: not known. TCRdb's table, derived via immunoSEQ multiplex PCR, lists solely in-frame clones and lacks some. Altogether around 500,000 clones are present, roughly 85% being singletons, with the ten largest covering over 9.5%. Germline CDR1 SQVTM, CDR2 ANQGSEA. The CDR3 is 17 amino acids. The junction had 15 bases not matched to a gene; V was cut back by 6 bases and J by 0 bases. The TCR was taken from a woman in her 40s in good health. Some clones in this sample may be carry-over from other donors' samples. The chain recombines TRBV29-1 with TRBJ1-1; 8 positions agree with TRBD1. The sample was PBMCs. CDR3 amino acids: CSVAGGTGRTMNTEAFF. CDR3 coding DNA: TGCAGCGTCGCCGGCGGGACAGGCCGAACTATGAACACTGAAGCTTTCTTT. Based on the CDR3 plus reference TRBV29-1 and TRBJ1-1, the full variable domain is SAVISQKPSRDICQRGTSLTIQCQVDSQVTMMFWYRQQPGQSLTLIATANQGSEATYESGFVIDKFPISRPNLTFSTLTVSNMSPEDSSIYLCSVAGGTGRTMNTEAFFGQGTRLTVV.